These T cell receptor beta chains were read from a single sample in a study of T cell repertoires in cytomegalovirus infection. TCRdb used MiXCR to reprocess the reads, holding one entry per CDR3 protein. This sample has around 450,000 distinct CDR3 sequences, with about 11% found just once. The sample taken for sequencing was PBMCs. The origin of the receptors is a human donor in good health (CMV status not recorded). Some clones in this sample may be carry-over from other donors' samples. CDR3s include the opening cysteine and the closing phenylalanine or tryptophan. Size tells how often a clone was seen (once, few, many) or the class of an expanded clone, and some rows leave it out.

v_call cdr3_length clone_size cdr3_aa
TRBV12-3/TRBV12-4 14 many CASSTPGADSQAFF
TRBV29-1 14 - CSATPRGLGYGYTF
TRBV7-3 15 many CASSLEQGEGYEQYF
TRBV4-1 14 many CAIPHRDVAYEQYF
TRBV29-1 12 - CSGQPGRDGYTF
TRBV30 11 - CAWRSGLGQFF
TRBV5-4 15 - CASSTSGAGYNEQFF
TRBV7-9 14 many CASTSRDRSYGYTF
TRBV19 15 many CASRVAGANTGELFF
TRBV20-1 10 many CSATLGTQYF
TRBV4-1 13 many CASSQGGGEKLFF
TRBV24-1 15 few CATSVGKLGRNEQFF
TRBV7-6 15 many CASSQAVSGIREQYF
TRBV7-9 16 many CASSLTALTGDHGYTF
TRBV20-1 15 - CSARDRVLAGVEQYF
TRBV6-6 16 many CASSYGGQAPNYGYTF
TRBV20-1 14 many CSAAEALSTDTQYF
TRBV6-2/TRBV6-3 20 - CASSYPGLAGIASSYNEQFF
TRBV19 17 many CASTRQPGTTFYNEQFF
TRBV4-2 11 - CASSQENIQYF
TRBV7-6 15 - CASSKQGNTGNEQFF
TRBV7-3 17 - CASSSLPPGASTDTQYF